The 17 T cell receptor beta chains presented below share a single source sample, sequenced in a study of blood T cell repertoires in COVID-19. This table comes from immunoSEQ multiplex PCR, and its TCRdb copy is limited to in-frame clones, with some not included. This sample has 300,000 to 400,000 clones, with about 90% found just once. The specimen was peripheral blood. These receptors originate from a woman between 65 and 79 years old with COVID-19, enrolled during active disease.

V usage is TRBV27 and J usage is TRBJ2-6, with D possibly being TRBD1 (5 bases). Germline V gene data show CDR1 as MNHEY and CDR2 as SMNVEV (reference sequence). CDR3 length: 14 residues. V lost 6 bases to trimming and J lost 2 bases, with 8 bases between them. CDR3 sequence (DNA): TGTGCCAGCAGACAGGTCCCTGGGGCCAACGTCCTGACTTTC. Protein: CASRQVPGANVLTF.

V usage is TRBV5-8 and J usage is TRBJ2-7; a weak D match, TRBD2 (6 bases). The CDR3 consists of 15 residues. The V end was cut by 4 bases, the J end by 6 bases, with 20 bases between. Germline values: CDR1 SGHTS, CDR2 YDEGEE. The CDR3 region is CASSRPGGKYSEQYF. The CDR3 nucleotides are TGTGCCAGCAGCCGACCCGGGGGAAAGTACAGCGAGCAGTACTTC.

This rearrangement joins TRBV5-1 to TRBJ1-4; 7 nucleotides line up with TRBD1. The junction had 5 bases not matched to a gene; V was cut back by 4 bases and J by 11 bases. CDR1 SGHRS and CDR2 YFSETQ come from the germline V gene. The CDR3 sequence is 12 residues long. This CDR3 is CASSRTGEKLFF. CDR3 nucleotide sequence: TGCGCCAGCAGCCGTACAGGGGAGAAACTGTTTTTT.

This chain joins TRBV24-1 and TRBJ2-1; 7 positions match TRBD2. Losses at the gene ends were 4 bases for V and 0 bases for J; bases not matched to a gene: 5. The V gene's germline CDR1 is KGHDR and CDR2 SFDVKD. There are 16 residues in the CDR3. CDR3 in DNA: TGTGCCACCAGTGACGTCGGCGGGAGCTCCTACAATGAGCAGTTCTTC. Translation: CATSDVGGSSYNEQFF.

This clone was observed once. The genes are TRBV2 and TRBJ1-2; no clear D gene. The germline CDR1 and CDR2 sequences are SNHLY and FYNNEI. This CDR3 region has 15 residues. V was trimmed by 7 bases and J by 7 bases, leaving 22 bases between them. CDR3 nucleotide sequence: TGTGCCAGCACCGGAGGAGGTATAGGGAGGACTGGCTACACCTTC. This encodes CASTGGGIGRTGYTF.

This clone was detected a few times. The CDR3 nucleotides are TGTGCCTGGAGGCCTGACAGAAATTATGGTGAAGCTTTCTTT. Residues: CAWRPDRNYGEAFF. The chain uses TRBV30 and TRBJ1-1; weak D call: TRBD1 (5 bases). Germline CDR1 is GTSNPN and CDR2 is SVGIG (reference sequence). This CDR3 comprises 14 residues. The ends were cut back, 3 bases at V and 7 bases at J, with 18 bases in the middle. Looking up the rest from reference TRBV30 and TRBJ1-1 gives the full variable domain: SQTIHQWPATLVQPVGSPLSLECTVEGTSNPNLYWYRQAAGRGLQLLFYSVGIGQISSEVPQNLSASRPQDRQFILSSKKLLLSDSGFYLCAWRPDRNYGEAFFGQGTRLTVV.

The chain has TRBV10-3 and TRBJ1-2; weak D call: TRBD1 (5 bases). The length of the CDR3 is 15 residues. Germline V gene sequence: CDR1 ENHRY, CDR2 SYGVKD. Trimming removed 3 bases at V and 8 bases at J, with 19 bases between. The DNA of the CDR3 is TGTGCCATCAGTGACCCAGGGCGAGGTTCGGAAGGCTACACCTTC. Translating it yields CAISDPGRGSEGYTF.

The rearrangement joins TRBV3-1 (or the pseudogene TRBV3-2) to TRBJ1-1; TRBD1 agrees at 7 bases. Trimming removed 0 bases from V and 12 bases from J; junction bases left unmatched: 10. The CDR3 runs 14 residues. In germline, CDR1 is LGHDT, CDR2 YNNKEL (reference sequence). Written as DNA, the CDR3 is TGTGCCAGCAGCCAAGATTGGCAGGGGGGATTGACTTTCTTT. Encoded protein: CASSQDWQGGLTFF.

This chain joins TRBV7-9 and TRBJ1-1, with TRBD1 identical over 8 bases. This CDR3 contains 14 residues. CDR1 is SEHNR and CDR2 is FQNEAQ in the germline V gene (reference sequence). With V trimmed by 3 bases and J by 5 bases, 5 bases remained unmatched. This CDR3 is CASSFLQGGTEAFF. The CDR3 DNA reads as TGTGCCAGCAGCTTCCTACAGGGGGGGACTGAAGCTTTCTTT.

The chain links TRBV5-6 to TRBJ2-7; 12 bases line up with TRBD1. This CDR3 spans 17 amino acids. The V and J ends lost 4 bases and 2 bases, in that order; junction bases with no gene match: 10. Germline V CDR1 and CDR2: SGHDT, YYEEEE. The CDR3 sequence: CASSLLAGTGGPYEQYF. CDR3 sequence (DNA): TGTGCCAGCAGCCTCCTTGCCGGGACAGGGGGCCCCTACGAGCAGTACTTC.

As to this clone: It differs at one base from a far larger clone, so likely a read error. The same CDR3 can be traced to other DNA sequences in this sample. V is TRBV6-5 and J is TRBJ1-2; 7 bases agree with TRBD1. Germline CDR1 reads MNHEY; CDR2 reads SVGAGI. J was trimmed by 7 bases and V by 2 bases; bases with no gene match: 4. CDR3 length equals 13 residues. The CDR3 protein is CASSYGTARGYTF. The DNA of the CDR3 is TGTGCCAGCAGTTACGGGACAGCGCGTGGCTACACCTTC.

The chain recombines TRBV5-6 with TRBJ1-3; 10 nucleotides line up with TRBD1. This CDR3 is built from 16 residues. Germline CDR1 reads SGHDT; CDR2 reads YYEEEE. V dropped 1 base and J dropped 4; count of bases not matched to a gene: 5. Written as DNA, the CDR3 is TGTGCCAGCAGCTTGTTGGGACAGGGGCGCGGAAACACCATATATTTT. Translation gives CASSLLGQGRGNTIYF.

Here the CDR3 DNA reads TGCAGTGCTAGTGAGCCGGGAACCGGTGAAGCTTTCTTT. Its protein product is CSASEPGTGEAFF. The V and J genes are TRBV20-1 and TRBJ1-1; D not certain. V was cut by 3 bases and J by 7 bases, with 15 bases left in between. The CDR3 has 13 residues. Germline-derived CDR1 and CDR2 are DFQATT and SNEGSKA (reference sequence).

Only a few counts were recorded for this clone. J is TRBJ1-2 and V is TRBV2; D remains ambiguous. V gave up 8 bases and J gave up 0 bases, with 7 bases separating them. Looked up from germline, CDR1 is SNHLY and CDR2 is FYNNEI. The CDR3 consists of 12 residues. As DNA, the CDR3 is TGTGCCAGCGTGGAGACTAACTATGGCTACACCTTC. Amino acid sequence: CASVETNYGYTF.

The CDR3, as DNA: TGTGCCACCTCAGGAGCCAGGGTTAATCAGCCCCAGCATTTT. Translating gives CATSGARVNQPQHF. This chain connects TRBV24-1 to TRBJ1-5; a weak D match, TRBD1 (5 bases). V was cut by 9 bases and J by 4 bases, with 15 bases left in between. There are 14 residues in the CDR3. Germline V gene lookup returns CDR1 KGHDR and CDR2 SFDVKD.

The chain has TRBV5-6 and TRBJ2-3, with 11 positions matching TRBD1. CDR1 is SGHDT and CDR2 is YYEEEE in the germline V gene. This CDR3 is built from 15 residues. V was clipped by 4 bases and J by 5 bases; unmatched bases: 6. This CDR3 is CASSLGQGARDTQYF. The CDR3 DNA is TGTGCCAGCAGCCTCGGACAGGGGGCGAGAGATACGCAGTATTTT.

This chain connects TRBV28 to TRBJ2-7; TRBD2 matches 10 bases. The J segment lost 4 bases and the V segment lost 6 bases, leaving 9 bases of the junction unmatched. In germline, CDR1 is MDHEN, CDR2 SYDVKM. The CDR3 extends over 15 amino acids. The CDR3 loop is CASRLSSGGLYEQYF. DNA for the CDR3: TGTGCCAGCAGACTCTCTAGCGGGGGACTATACGAGCAGTACTTC.